These T cell receptor beta chains were read from a single sample in a study of beta chain features in type 1 diabetes. This table comes from immunoSEQ multiplex PCR, and its TCRdb copy is limited to in-frame clones, with some not included. The top ten hold more than 0.075% of the sample, which has a few hundred thousand clones, 16% seen once. Sequencing used naive CD4+ T cells from blood. The receptors shown here come from a young man with type 1 diabetes. CDR3s include the opening cysteine and the closing phenylalanine or tryptophan. Not all rows give a size; the values are once, few, many and, for expanded clones, a class.

length: 13; J: TRBJ2-3; V: TRBV5-1; size: few; CDR3: CASRRDSTDTQYF
length: 14; J: TRBJ1-1; V: TRBV6-6; size: -; CDR3: CASSQQGANTEAFF
length: 14; J: TRBJ2-2; V: TRBV7-2; size: -; CDR3: CASSQDRNTGELFF
length: 13; J: TRBJ2-7; V: TRBV30; size: -; CDR3: CAWSSMGRYEQYF
length: 13; J: TRBJ2-1; V: TRBV9; size: few; CDR3: CASSPRTYNEQFF
length: 11; J: TRBJ1-2; V: TRBV30; size: -; CDR3: CAWKTGFGYTF
length: 11; J: TRBJ2-5; V: TRBV28; size: few; CDR3: CASSLGETQYF
length: 14; J: TRBJ2-3; V: TRBV11-2; size: -; CDR3: CASSLSAGTDTQYF
length: 14; J: TRBJ2-7; V: TRBV29-1; size: few; CDR3: CSVEGLARHPQQYF
length: 13; J: TRBJ2-7; V: TRBV6-6; size: -; CDR3: CASNERETYEQYF
length: 15; J: TRBJ2-4; V: TRBV27; size: -; CDR3: CASITTSGAKNIQYF
length: 13; J: TRBJ2-1; V: TRBV4-1; size: -; CDR3: CASSPGSRNEQFF
length: 12; J: TRBJ1-2; V: TRBV5-6; size: -; CDR3: CASSNRGQGYTF
length: 13; J: TRBJ2-5; V: TRBV29-1; size: -; CDR3: CSVADRVGETQYF
length: 15; J: TRBJ2-1; V: TRBV9; size: few; CDR3: CASSVVGGSYNEQFF
length: 14; J: TRBJ2-1; V: TRBV28; size: -; CDR3: CASSLPGGYNEQFF
length: 16; J: TRBJ2-2; V: TRBV10-3; size: -; CDR3: CAISEMTASNTGELFF
length: 11; J: TRBJ2-7; V: TRBV20-1; size: -; CDR3: CSGHSSYEQYF
length: 16; J: TRBJ2-5; V: TRBV29-1; size: few; CDR3: CSVELRQGVGQETQYF
length: 13; J: TRBJ1-1; V: TRBV11-1; size: -; CDR3: CASSRDRNTEAFF
length: 12; J: TRBJ1-5; V: TRBV29-1; size: -; CDR3: CSVVLGNQPQHF
length: 15; J: TRBJ2-4; V: TRBV6-5; size: few; CDR3: CASSPQGLAKNIQYF
length: 13; J: TRBJ2-1; V: TRBV7-9; size: once; CDR3: CASSRPEFNEQFF
length: 14; J: TRBJ2-5; V: TRBV28; size: few; CDR3: CASSSPGGPETQYF
length: 15; J: TRBJ2-2; V: TRBV5-4; size: -; CDR3: CASSPATGRDGELFF
length: 13; J: -; V: TRBV29-1; size: few; CDR3: CSGRGQFAYEQYF
length: 17; J: TRBJ1-4; V: TRBV1; size: -; CDR3: CTSNHLNGGLNQGKLFF
length: 15; J: TRBJ2-3; V: TRBV7-2; size: few; CDR3: CASSLGDTGTDTQYF
length: 17; J: TRBJ2-7; V: TRBV5-4; size: few; CDR3: CASSLATGGTGTYEQYF
length: 11; J: TRBJ2-7; V: TRBV28; size: -; CDR3: CASSLRDEQYF
length: 14; J: TRBJ2-1; V: TRBV14; size: -; CDR3: CASSQLIQNNEQFF